Shown below are 31 T cell receptor beta chains from a single sample sequenced in a study of blood T cell repertoires in COVID-19. Here immunoSEQ multiplex PCR was the method, and the copy in TCRdb shows in-frame clones only, minus some. The sample includes under 300,000 clones, 70% to 90% of them seen just once. Material: PBMCs or T cells enriched from blood (not recorded which). Receptor source: a woman between 45 and 65 years old who had been exposed to COVID-19.

This chain joins TRBV5-4 and TRBJ2-3; 11 bases match TRBD1. Per germline, CDR1 SGHNT and CDR2 YYREEE (reference sequence). J gave up 4 bases and V 1 base, and 8 bases lay outside the gene matches. This CDR3 region has 17 residues. Here the CDR3 DNA reads TGTGCCAGCAGCTTGTATGGAGGGACAGGGGGTGCAGATACGCAGTATTTT. Residues: CASSLYGGTGGADTQYF.

The chain combines TRBV3-1 (or the pseudogene TRBV3-2) with TRBJ1-1; no definite D call. The length of the CDR3 is 13 residues. CDR1 and CDR2 from the germline V gene are LGHDT and YNNKEL (reference sequence). V was clipped by 8 bases and J by 1 base, with 11 bases between them. In DNA, the CDR3 is TGTGCCAGCGTAAGCCAATGGAACACTGAAGCTTTCTTT. Amino acids: CASVSQWNTEAFF.

The V call is TRBV11-2, the J call TRBJ2-2; D may be TRBD2 (5 bases). The V gene lost 5 bases and the J gene lost 0 bases, with 7 bases spanning the gap. CDR3 size: 14 residues. The germline gives CDR1 SGHAT, CDR2 FQNNGV. DNA for the CDR3: TGTGCCAGCAGCCGGACTGCGAACACCGGGGAGCTGTTTTTT. It specifies CASSRTANTGELFF.

The chain links TRBV7-9 to TRBJ1-1, with a weak D call TRBD1 (5 bases). This CDR3 comprises 13 residues. The germline V gene encodes CDR1 SEHNR and CDR2 FQNEAQ (reference sequence). V lost 8 bases to trimming and J lost 4 bases, with 14 bases between them. CDR3 bases: TGTGCCAGCGGGAGGGTCGGGGGCACTGAAGCTTTCTTT. Its protein is CASGRVGGTEAFF.

The chain uses TRBV3-1 (or the pseudogene TRBV3-2) and TRBJ1-2; 8 bases align to TRBD1. V lost 2 bases and J lost 4; bases outside the gene matches: 12. The CDR3 sequence is 17 residues long. The V gene's germline CDR1 is LGHDT and CDR2 YNNKEL (reference sequence). CDR3 protein: CASSQRRRTGTVYGYTF. The CDR3 nucleotides are TGTGCCAGCAGCCAACGACGACGGACAGGGACTGTCTATGGCTACACCTTC.

This clone has a handful of counts. The chain uses TRBV18 and TRBJ1-2, with TRBD1 matching 9 bases. Per germline, CDR1 KGHSH and CDR2 LQKENI. This CDR3 comprises 14 residues. V was clipped by 4 bases and J by 4 bases; unmatched bases: 4. In nucleotides, the CDR3 is TGTGCCAGCTCACGGGACAGGGACACCTATGGCTACACCTTC. Its translation is CASSRDRDTYGYTF.

This clone was recorded only once. The V gene is TRBV5-1, the J gene TRBJ2-1; 9 nucleotides agree with TRBD2. Germline CDR1 and CDR2: SGHRS and YFSETQ. The CDR3 sequence is 21 residues long. V lost 4 bases and J lost 0; bases outside the gene matches: 20. The DNA of the CDR3 is TGCGCCAGCAGCCCTGGGATCGGCGGGGGGGCCCCACTCAGCTCCTACAATGAGCAGTTCTTC. This translates into CASSPGIGGGAPLSSYNEQFF.

V gene TRBV2 combines with J gene TRBJ2-5; 7 nucleotides line up with TRBD1. Germline V gives CDR1 SNHLY, CDR2 FYNNEI. V gave up 5 bases and J gave up 2 bases; unmatched junction bases: 8. CDR3 length equals 15 residues. The CDR3 DNA reads TGTGCCAGCAGTAAAAGACCGGGACAGCAAGAGACCCAGTACTTC. Translation gives CASSKRPGQQETQYF. The full variable domain, rest sourced from reference TRBV2 and TRBJ2-5, is EPEVTQTPSHQVTQMGQEVILRCVPISNHLYFYWYRQILGQKVEFLVSFYNNEISEKSEIFDDQFSVERPDGSNFTLKIRSTKLEDSAMYFCASSKRPGQQETQYFGPGTRLLVL.

The chain carries TRBV3-1 (or the pseudogene TRBV3-2) and TRBJ2-1; TRBD2 is a possible D gene (7 bases). Trimming left V 4 bases short and J 10 bases short, with 14 bases between. The germline V gene encodes CDR1 LGHDT and CDR2 YNNKEL (reference sequence). CDR3 size: 13 residues. This chain's CDR3 is CASSPVRGGEQFF. CDR3 DNA: TGTGCCAGCAGCCCAGTTAGGGGGGGGGAGCAGTTCTTC.

V and J are TRBV6-5 and TRBJ1-5; possible D gene TRBD1, 5 bases. The CDR3 sequence is 13 residues long. Trimming stripped 6 bases from V and 3 bases from J, with 9 bases between. Germline values: CDR1 MNHEY, CDR2 SVGAGI. CDR3 amino acids: CASRSGYNQPQHF. Here the CDR3 DNA reads TGTGCCAGCAGGTCAGGGTACAATCAGCCCCAGCATTTT.

This chain uses TRBV19 with TRBJ1-6, with a possible D match to TRBD1 (5 bases). CDR1 and CDR2 (germline): LNHDA, SQIVND (reference sequence). V was shortened by 3 bases and J by 7 bases, with 13 bases between the two germline ends. The CDR3 spans 15 residues. The CDR3 loop is CASSITGEYNSPLHF. CDR3 nucleotide sequence: TGTGCCAGTAGTATTACGGGGGAGTACAATTCACCCCTCCACTTT.

This clone was counted once. This chain connects TRBV7-8 to TRBJ1-1; no reliable D call. The CDR3 length is 14 residues. Trimming shortened V by 2 bases and J by 2 bases, and 9 bases separated the two germline ends. Germline loops: CDR1 SGHVS, CDR2 FQNEAQ. CDR3: CASSLSRTNTEAFF. The CDR3 DNA reads as TGTGCCAGCAGCTTAAGCAGGACTAACACTGAAGCTTTCTTT.

This clone has a single count. The rearrangement joins TRBV4-3 to TRBJ1-2; D is unclear. V was trimmed by 0 bases and J by 10 bases, leaving 12 bases between them. The CDR3 has 13 residues. Germline CDR1 is LGHNA and CDR2 is YSLEER. The CDR3 spells CASSQDRMGDYTF. For the CDR3, the DNA is TGCGCCAGCAGCCAAGATCGGATGGGAGACTACACCTTC.

V usage is TRBV3-1 (or the pseudogene TRBV3-2) and J usage is TRBJ2-1; D unresolved. Trimming removed 0 bases from V and 7 bases from J, with 10 bases in between. Germline lookup yields CDR1 LGHDT and CDR2 YNNKEL (reference sequence). This CDR3 comprises 14 residues. The CDR3 reads CASSQDLGTNEQFF. The DNA of the CDR3 is TGTGCCAGCAGCCAAGATTTGGGCACGAATGAGCAGTTCTTC.

The CDR3 DNA reads as TGTGCCAGCAGCCTGGTCGGGGGGCTCACGAATTCACCCCTCCACTTT. Amino acids: CASSLVGGLTNSPLHF. The chain recombines TRBV11-2 with TRBJ1-6, with D tentatively TRBD1 (6 bases). The germline V gene encodes CDR1 SGHAT and CDR2 FQNNGV. Trimming left V 5 bases short and J 7 bases short, with 18 bases between. This CDR3 region has 16 residues.

The CDR3 DNA is TGCGCCAGCAGCCAAACTCTAGCGGGTGGGCGGGAGTACTTC. Translated, it gives CASSQTLAGGREYF. The chain recombines TRBV4-3 with TRBJ2-7; TRBD2 aligns across 8 bases. The CDR3 has 14 residues. From germline, CDR1 is LGHNA and CDR2 YSLEER. After removal of 2 bases from V and 11 bases from J, the junction contained 11 bases not matched to a gene.

The chain couples TRBV3-1 (or the pseudogene TRBV3-2) to TRBJ2-7; TRBD2 matches at 7 bases. The CDR3 is 15 residues long. The V segment lost 4 bases and the J segment 0 bases; nucleotides outside the gene matches: 6. CDR1 LGHDT and CDR2 YNNKEL come from the germline V gene (reference sequence). CDR3 protein: CASSPWGGSSYEQYF. The CDR3 region has the DNA TGTGCCAGCAGCCCGTGGGGGGGGAGCTCCTACGAGCAGTACTTC.

The chain recombines TRBV11-2 with TRBJ2-1, with TRBD2 as a possible D gene (6 bases). Germline V gene lookup returns CDR1 SGHAT and CDR2 FQNNGV. V lost 6 bases and J 9 bases, leaving 18 bases between the germline ends. The CDR3 contains 14 residues. CDR3 protein: CASSHLTRRIEQFF. CDR3 nucleotide sequence: TGTGCCAGCAGTCATTTGACTAGGCGAATTGAGCAGTTCTTC.

This chain uses TRBV19 with TRBJ2-5, with 8 nucleotides matching TRBD2. This CDR3 is 16 amino acids long. Per germline, CDR1 LNHDA and CDR2 SQIVND (reference sequence). The junction had 17 bases not matched to a gene; V was cut back by 10 bases and J by 4 bases. The CDR3 nucleotides are TGTGCCACCTCGGGTAGCGGGGCCCGCCGGGGAGAGACCCAGTACTTC. This translates into CATSGSGARRGETQYF.

This sequence joins TRBV27 and TRBJ1-6; D is unclear. Between the trimmed V and J ends, which lost 3 bases and 9 bases, there was a span of 12 bases. In germline, CDR1 is MNHEY, CDR2 SMNVEV (reference sequence). The CDR3 consists of 14 residues. The CDR3 loop is CASSFWGESSPLHF. In nucleotides, the CDR3 is TGTGCCAGCAGTTTCTGGGGAGAGAGTTCACCCCTCCACTTT.

V is TRBV14 and J is TRBJ1-1; 8 nucleotides agree with TRBD1. Per germline, CDR1 SGHDN and CDR2 FVKESK. With 5 bases clipped from V and 5 bases from J, the junction kept 13 bases outside the gene matches. This CDR3 has 16 residues. This CDR3 reads CASSGSGQGLGTEAFF. CDR3 coding DNA: TGTGCCAGCAGCGGGAGTGGACAGGGTTTGGGAACTGAAGCTTTCTTT.

This rearrangement joins TRBV6-5 to TRBJ1-1, with TRBD1 matching 9 bases. This CDR3 contains 16 residues. Germline V CDR1 and CDR2: MNHEY, SVGAGI. Germline trimming cut 4 bases from V and 7 bases from J; bases unmatched to any gene: 13. The CDR3 protein is CASSFGQGTVLSEAFF. CDR3 coding DNA: TGTGCCAGCAGTTTCGGACAGGGGACCGTATTGAGTGAAGCTTTCTTT.

The chain recombines TRBV6-2 or TRBV6-3 with TRBJ2-7; D gene ambiguous. CDR3 size: 15 residues. CDR1 is MNHEY, CDR2 SVGEGT, per germline. Trimming took 2 bases from V and 7 from J, leaving 18 bases between them. The CDR3 coding sequence is TGTGCCAGCAGTTACAACCAGGTCCTGGTTAGGGAGCAGTACTTC. This sequence encodes CASSYNQVLVREQYF.

The chain couples TRBV25-1 to TRBJ1-6; D is possibly TRBD1 (5 bases). The CDR3 totals 15 residues. The germline CDR1 and CDR2 sequences are MGHDK and SYGVNS. Trimming took off 5 bases at V and 7 bases at J, with 15 bases between the two ends. Here the CDR3 reads CASSPFGGENSPLHF. CDR3 nucleotides: TGTGCCAGCAGTCCTTTTGGGGGGGAAAATTCACCCCTCCACTTT.

This chain joins TRBV6-5 and TRBJ1-2; 7 positions agree with TRBD1. V gave up 5 bases and J gave up 8 bases; unmatched junction bases: 11. The germline gives CDR1 MNHEY, CDR2 SVGAGI. The CDR3 has 14 amino acids. CDR3 bases: TGTGCCAGCAGTACCCTTACAGGGGTGGAGGGCTACACCTTC. Translated, it gives CASSTLTGVEGYTF.

This clone has more than one count but fewer than ten. This chain uses TRBV30 with TRBJ2-5, with TRBD1 identical over 7 bases. V was pared by 1 base and J by 4 bases, with 0 bases of the junction left unmatched. The CDR3 loop spans 12 amino acids. Germline values: CDR1 GTSNPN, CDR2 SVGIG (reference sequence). The CDR3 DNA reads TGTGCCTGGAGTGCAGGGGGAGAGACCCAGTACTTC. Protein product: CAWSAGGETQYF.

The J gene is TRBJ1-2, the V gene TRBV3-1 (or the pseudogene TRBV3-2); TRBD1 matches 7 bases. Germline V gene data show CDR1 as LGHDT and CDR2 as YNNKEL (reference sequence). The junction had 6 bases not matched to a gene; V was cut back by 0 bases and J by 5 bases. There are 15 residues in the CDR3. DNA of the CDR3: TGTGCCAGCAGCCAAGAAACAGGGGCGATATATGGCTACACCTTC. Its protein is CASSQETGAIYGYTF.

The sample holds one count of this clone. The V and J genes are TRBV5-1 and TRBJ2-1, with 10 bases identical to TRBD2. The CDR3 consists of 15 residues. V trimming: 6 bases; J trimming: 5 bases; junction bases outside the gene matches: 8. CDR1 SGHRS and CDR2 YFSETQ come from the germline V gene. CDR3 DNA: TGCGCCAGCACACCAGCGGGGGGGTCCCACAATGAGCAGTTCTTC. It codes for CASTPAGGSHNEQFF.

The rearrangement links TRBV6-6 to TRBJ2-1; D is ambiguous. Germline loops: CDR1 MNHNY, CDR2 SVGAGI (reference sequence). Trimming stripped 2 bases from V and 7 bases from J, with 6 bases between. The CDR3 covers 12 residues. CDR3 sequence reads: CASSYVRNEQFF. In DNA, the CDR3 is TGTGCCAGCAGTTACGTCCGGAATGAGCAGTTCTTC.

This clone was observed a single time. The chain combines TRBV2 with TRBJ1-2; D perhaps matches TRBD1 (5 bases). Germline V gives CDR1 SNHLY, CDR2 FYNNEI. This CDR3 comprises 13 residues. V was cut by 9 bases and J by 0 bases, with 11 bases left in between. In DNA, the CDR3 is TGTGCCAGGGGGGAGGTTCCTAACTATGGCTACACCTTC. This codes for CARGEVPNYGYTF.

The chain combines TRBV18 with TRBJ2-1, with 11 bases fitting TRBD2. Per the germline V gene, CDR1 is KGHSH and CDR2 is LQKENI. The CDR3 length is 15 residues. The V and J ends lost 6 bases and 7 bases, in that order; junction bases with no gene match: 8. Here the CDR3 reads CASSLLAGGLNEQFF. CDR3 nucleotide sequence: TGTGCCAGCTCTCTGCTAGCGGGGGGCCTAAATGAGCAGTTCTTC.